This passage covers 31 T cell receptor beta chains from one sample sequenced in a study of human T cells and chemical hapten exposure. Time point denoted: patch test 1, 2 weeks after DPC sensitization. Treatment reported: therapeutic diphenylcyclopropenone sensitization with weekly scalp DPC. TCRdb re-analysed the RACE reads in MiXCR, keeping a single row per CDR3 protein. The sample lists 300,000 to 400,000 distinct CDR3 sequences, around 7% occurring once. Here the sequenced sample was whole blood, taken in connection with sensitization to the hapten diphenylcyclopropenone (DPC). These receptors were taken from a young woman with alopecia areata. Some clones in this sample may be carry-over from other donors' samples.

The chain joins TRBV6-5 to TRBJ1-2; 10 positions match TRBD1. V was clipped by 6 bases and J by 6 bases; unmatched bases: 10. The CDR3 is made up of 15 amino acids. From germline, CDR1 is MNHEY and CDR2 SVGAGI. CDR3 in DNA: TGTGCCAGCAGAAGCCCCGGACAGGGGGTAGATGGCTACACCTTC. Its protein product is CASRSPGQGVDGYTF.

The sample holds many counts of this clonotype. Here the CDR3 DNA reads TGTGCCAGCAGGGAACTGGGCGGGGAAACAGATACGCAGTATTTT. Protein product: CASRELGGETDTQYF. The J gene is TRBJ2-3, the V gene TRBV28; possibly TRBD2 for D (6 bases). The V end lost 6 bases, the J end lost 3 bases, and 16 bases lay between the germline ends. This CDR3 is 15 amino acids long. The germline gives CDR1 MDHEN, CDR2 SYDVKM. Using reference TRBV28 and TRBJ2-3 for the parts outside the CDR3, the full variable domain is DVKVTQSSRYLVKRTGEKVFLECVQDMDHENMFWYRQDPGLGLRLIYFSYDVKMKEKGDIPEGYSVSREKKERFSLILESASTNQTSMYLCASRELGGETDTQYFGPGTRLTVL.

V and J are TRBV5-1 and TRBJ2-3, with 10 bases that match TRBD1. Trimming at V came to 1 base and at J to 4 bases, leaving 6 bases not matched to a gene. Germline-derived CDR1 and CDR2 are SGHRS and YFSETQ. CDR3 size: 16 residues. This chain's CDR3 is CASSLRGTGVSDTQYF. The CDR3 region has the DNA TGCGCCAGCAGCTTGCGGGGGACAGGGGTGTCAGATACGCAGTATTTT.

This clonotype was counted a few times. The rearrangement links TRBV29-1 to TRBJ1-1; D possibly corresponds to TRBD1 (6 bases). The CDR3 extends over 14 amino acids. From germline, CDR1 is SQVTM and CDR2 ANQGSEA. Between the trimmed V and J ends, which lost 0 bases and 4 bases, there was a span of 12 bases. CDR3: CSVEERRGSTEAFF. The CDR3 bases are TGCAGCGTTGAAGAAAGGAGGGGGAGCACTGAAGCTTTCTTT. Full variable domain (missing parts from reference TRBV29-1 and TRBJ1-1): SAVISQKPSRDICQRGTSLTIQCQVDSQVTMMFWYRQQPGQSLTLIATANQGSEATYESGFVIDKFPISRPNLTFSTLTVSNMSPEDSSIYLCSVEERRGSTEAFFGQGTRLTVV.

This clonotype was picked up a small number of times. At one end, the junction sequence differs from germline, possibly due to a read error. The DNA of the CDR3 is TGTGCTAGCAGCCCTACTAAGGGACAGCAGTTCACCGGGGAGCTGTTTTTT. It codes for CASSPTKGQQFTGELFF. The chain joins TRBV7-7 to TRBJ2-2, with 7 bases lining up with TRBD1. Germline V gene data show CDR1 as SSHAT and CDR2 as FNYEAQ (reference sequence). The CDR3 is 17 residues long.

This clonotype was seen only a few times. The rearrangement joins TRBV2 to TRBJ2-6; D not resolved. The CDR3 extends over 17 amino acids. Germline lookup yields CDR1 SNHLY and CDR2 FYNNEI. The ends were cut back, 1 base at V and 0 bases at J, with 10 bases in the middle. CDR3 coding DNA: TGTGCCAGCAGTGAAGACGTCGGGTTCTCTGGGGCCAACGTCCTGACTTTC. Encoded protein: CASSEDVGFSGANVLTF.

This clonotype was observed a handful of times. This rearrangement joins TRBV2 to TRBJ2-5; 7 bases agree with TRBD1. Germline loops: CDR1 SNHLY, CDR2 FYNNEI. After removal of 6 bases from V and 5 bases from J, the junction contained 6 bases not matched to a gene. The CDR3 is made up of 13 amino acids. The CDR3 loop is CASRDDRVETQYF. The CDR3, as DNA: TGTGCCAGCAGAGATGACAGGGTGGAGACCCAGTACTTC.

Regarding this clonotype: Its ends do not fully match the called genes, so a read error is possible. This rearrangement joins TRBV7-7 to TRBJ1-3; D not resolved. This CDR3 spans 12 amino acids. Germline lookup yields CDR1 SSHAT and CDR2 FNYEAQ (reference sequence). The chain's CDR3 is CASSSGPMAIYF. The DNA of the CDR3 is TGTGCTAGCAGCTCCGGACCCATGGCCATATATTTT.

This clonotype was seen at least ten times. The chain joins TRBV20-1 to TRBJ2-7; TRBD1 is a possible D gene (5 bases). In germline, CDR1 is DFQATT, CDR2 SNEGSKA (reference sequence). V dropped 3 bases and J dropped 0 bases, with 12 bases sitting between them. There are 14 residues in the CDR3. Here the CDR3 reads CSARVGAYSYEQYF. CDR3 sequence (DNA): TGCAGTGCTAGGGTAGGGGCATACTCCTACGAGCAGTACTTC.

In this sample, this clonotype turned up a few times. V usage is TRBV20-1 and J usage is TRBJ1-5; 7 bases align to TRBD1. Germline trimming cut 5 bases from V and 5 bases from J; bases unmatched to any gene: 3. The germline gives CDR1 DFQATT, CDR2 SNEGSKA (reference sequence). The CDR3 covers 12 residues. CDR3 sequence (DNA): TGCAGTGCTTCTCAGGGGGATCAGCCCCAGCATTTT. As protein: CSASQGDQPQHF.

This clonotype has only a few counts. The genes are TRBV5-6 and TRBJ2-3; D uncertain. V gave up 2 bases and J gave up 3 bases, with 10 bases separating them. The CDR3 loop spans 14 amino acids. The germline gives CDR1 SGHDT, CDR2 YYEEEE. The CDR3 protein is CASSFLGKTDTQYF. CDR3 in DNA: TGTGCCAGCAGCTTCCTAGGCAAGACAGATACGCAGTATTTT.

This clonotype was found a few times. The CDR3 DNA reads as TGTGCCAGCAGTTCCGGACGGAGCTACTATGGCTACACCTTC. This sequence encodes CASSSGRSYYGYTF. V is TRBV6-5 and J is TRBJ1-2; no firm D call. There are 14 residues in the CDR3. CDR1 is MNHEY, CDR2 SVGAGI, per germline. Deletions cut 4 bases from V and 3 bases from J, with 12 bases between.

This clonotype appeared a few times. The rearrangement joins TRBV23-1 to TRBJ2-1; TRBD1 aligns across 7 bases. TRBV23-1 counts as an open reading frame of uncertain function. This CDR3 has 17 residues. The trim removed 0 bases at V and 4 bases at J, leaving 9 bases unmatched. The CDR3 sequence is CASSQSRRDRHYNEQFF. The DNA for the CDR3 is TGCGCCAGCAGTCAATCTCGACGGGACAGACATTACAATGAGCAGTTCTTC.

This clonotype was recorded many times. This rearrangement joins TRBV5-1 to TRBJ2-3, with D possibly TRBD1 on 6 matching bases. The germline V gene has CDR1 SGHRS and CDR2 YFSETQ. Trimming removed 0 bases at V and 6 bases at J, with 14 bases between. This CDR3 comprises 15 residues. CDR3 loop: CASSLVAGERDTQYF. The CDR3 region has the DNA TGCGCCAGCAGCTTGGTGGCAGGGGAACGGGATACGCAGTATTTT.

This clonotype was seen only a few times. The genes are TRBV7-3 and TRBJ1-1, with a possible D match to TRBD1 (5 bases). V was clipped by 4 bases and J by 3 bases, with 12 bases between them. Germline CDR1 and CDR2: SGHTA and FQGTGA. This CDR3 spans 14 amino acids. CDR3 nucleotide sequence: TGTGCCAGCAGCTGGGCGGGACCCCACACTGAAGCTTTCTTT. It translates to CASSWAGPHTEAFF.

The chain joins TRBV6-2 or TRBV6-3 to TRBJ1-5, with a tentative D call TRBD1 (5 bases). The length of the CDR3 is 16 residues. The germline V and J ends were trimmed by 0 bases and 6 bases, with 15 bases remaining between them. Per the germline V gene, CDR1 is MNHEY and CDR2 is SVGEGT. The DNA for the CDR3 is TGTGCCAGCAGTTACTCTGCAGGGATCGGCGGTCAGCCCCAGCATTTT. It codes for CASSYSAGIGGQPQHF.

The chain combines TRBV6-2 or TRBV6-3 with TRBJ1-2; 10 bases agree with TRBD1. Germline V gene lookup returns CDR1 MNHEY and CDR2 SVGEGT. The CDR3 has 17 amino acids. V was pared by 2 bases and J by 6 bases, with 12 bases of the junction left unmatched. The CDR3 nucleotides read TGTGCCAGCAGTTACCCAACGACGGGACAGGGGATCCATGGCTACACCTTC. Its protein is CASSYPTTGQGIHGYTF.

The gene calls are TRBV2 and TRBJ2-3; the D is unclear. The V end lost 2 bases, the J end lost 4 bases, and 25 bases lay between the germline ends. Germline lookup yields CDR1 SNHLY and CDR2 FYNNEI. This CDR3 is built from 19 residues. The CDR3 DNA reads TGTGCCAGCAGTGAACCCGCAAAAAACGACGGGCTACGTTCAGATACGCAGTATTTT. Protein sequence: CASSEPAKNDGLRSDTQYF.

V usage is TRBV19 and J usage is TRBJ1-2; no definite D call. The CDR3 sequence is 14 residues long. The germline V and J ends were trimmed by 5 bases and 5 bases, with 15 bases remaining between them. Germline CDR1 is LNHDA and CDR2 is SQIVND (reference sequence). CDR3 nucleotides: TGTGCCAGTAGTGTCTGGACGGTAACGTATGGCTACACCTTC. Translating gives CASSVWTVTYGYTF.

The V call is TRBV3-1, the J call TRBJ2-1; maybe TRBD2 (6 bases). Deletions cut 0 bases from V and 4 bases from J, with 13 bases between. CDR3 length equals 16 residues. From germline, CDR1 is LGHDT and CDR2 YNNKEL (reference sequence). Here the CDR3 reads CASSQDGTPPYNEQFF. The DNA of the CDR3 is TGTGCCAGCAGCCAAGATGGGACTCCTCCTTACAATGAGCAGTTCTTC.

This chain joins TRBV7-9 and TRBJ1-6; no clear D gene. CDR1 and CDR2 from the germline V gene are SEHNR and FQNEAQ (reference sequence). The CDR3 is 14 residues long. The V end lost 5 bases, the J end lost 5 bases, and 10 bases lay between the germline ends. For the CDR3, the DNA is TGTGCCAGCAGCGCCTCCTTGGATAATTCACCCCTCCACTTT. The encoded protein is CASSASLDNSPLHF.

The table lists this clonotype with many counts. CDR3 bases: TGCAGTGCTAGATCCGGGAACTCTGGAAACACCATATATTTT. Encoded protein: CSARSGNSGNTIYF. The chain links TRBV20-1 to TRBJ1-3; D not resolved. The CDR3 has 14 residues. In germline, CDR1 is DFQATT, CDR2 SNEGSKA (reference sequence). V shed 2 bases and J shed 0 bases, with 8 bases lying between them.

This clonotype was seen many times. The rearrangement links TRBV10-3 to TRBJ1-3; D gene unclear. Germline assignment: CDR1 ENHRY and CDR2 SYGVKD. The length of the CDR3 is 17 residues. Trimming removed 0 bases from V and 0 bases from J, with 12 bases in between. The CDR3 sequence: CAISESPVGFSGNTIYF. The DNA of the CDR3 is TGTGCCATCAGTGAGTCCCCTGTGGGTTTCTCTGGAAACACCATATATTTT.

The V call is TRBV4-3, the J call TRBJ2-1, with D hard to call. Germline-derived CDR1 and CDR2 are LGHNA and YSLEER. V lost 1 base and J 9 bases, leaving 13 bases between the germline ends. The CDR3 loop spans 14 amino acids. CDR3 nucleotide sequence: TGCGCCAGCAGCCAAGGGGGATTTAGCCCTGAGCAGTTCTTC. This sequence encodes CASSQGGFSPEQFF.

This clonotype was recorded at least ten times. This chain joins TRBV7-2 and TRBJ2-4, with TRBD2 matching over 8 bases. This CDR3 has 16 amino acids. V was pared by 5 bases and J by 3 bases, with 9 bases of the junction left unmatched. Looked up from germline, CDR1 is SGHTA and CDR2 is FQGNSA. For the CDR3, the DNA is TGTGCCAGCAGCCCCTCGACTAGCGAAAACAAAAACATTCAGTACTTC. Its protein product is CASSPSTSENKNIQYF. The complete variable domain, with remaining parts taken from reference TRBV7-2 and TRBJ2-4, reads GAGVSQSPSNKVTEKGKDVELRCDPISGHTALYWYRQSLGQGLEFLIYFQGNSAPDKSGLPSDRFSAERTGGSVSTLTIQRTQQEDSAVYLCASSPSTSENKNIQYFGAGTRLSVL.

In this sample, this clonotype turned up many times. This chain uses TRBV28 with TRBJ2-7; D possibly corresponds to TRBD2 (7 bases). V was shortened by 8 bases and J by 2 bases, with 13 bases between the two germline ends. The CDR3 has 13 residues. Germline V CDR1 and CDR2: MDHEN, SYDVKM. In DNA, the CDR3 is TGTGCCAGCGCGGGGGCGCCAACCTACGAGCAGTACTTC. Amino acid sequence: CASAGAPTYEQYF.

CDR3 amino acids: CASSSLLTVNTEAFF. CDR3 nucleotides: TGTGCCAGCAGCTCCCTTTTGACGGTGAACACTGAAGCTTTCTTT. The chain carries TRBV5-4 and TRBJ1-1, with D unclear. Per germline, CDR1 SGHNT and CDR2 YYREEE (reference sequence). Trimming shortened V by 3 bases and J by 0 bases, and 12 bases separated the two germline ends. CDR3 length: 15 amino acids.

The chain couples TRBV25-1 to TRBJ1-3; a weak D match, TRBD1 (5 bases). The CDR3 has 16 amino acids. With 2 bases removed from V and 4 bases from J, the gap between germline ends came to 15 bases. The germline gives CDR1 MGHDK, CDR2 SYGVNS. The CDR3 bases are TGTGCCAGCAGTGAAGTTCCCGGGGGTTCAGGAAACACCATATATTTT. The encoded protein is CASSEVPGGSGNTIYF.

The rearrangement joins TRBV6-1 to TRBJ2-1; 9 nucleotides align to TRBD2. From germline, CDR1 is MNHNS and CDR2 SASEGT. This CDR3 region has 18 residues. J was trimmed by 0 bases and V by 4 bases; bases with no gene match: 10. CDR3 region: CASSVLAGTISSYNEQFF. DNA for the CDR3: TGTGCCAGCAGTGTTCTAGCGGGAACGATAAGCTCCTACAATGAGCAGTTCTTC.

The gene calls are TRBV6-1 and TRBJ2-7; D ambiguous. CDR3 length: 14 residues. V shed 1 base and J shed 3 bases, with 10 bases lying between them. Per germline, CDR1 MNHNS and CDR2 SASEGT. As DNA, the CDR3 is TGTGCCAGCAGTGAAGGTTCCACTTACTACGAGCAGTACTTC. This encodes CASSEGSTYYEQYF.

With regard to this clonotype: Germline is not matched at one junction end, which may reflect a read error. This chain links TRBV12-3 or TRBV12-4 with TRBJ2-3, with 13 bases matching TRBD2. This CDR3 has 15 amino acids. The CDR3 is CTSIWTSGGADTQYF. The CDR3 nucleotides are TGTACCAGCATCTGGACTAGCGGGGGTGCGGATACGCAGTATTTT.